These 21 T cell receptor beta chains came from one sample sequenced in a study of T cell repertoires in cytomegalovirus infection. MiXCR was run by TCRdb on the reads, yielding one entry per CDR3 protein. Here the sample spans 200,000 to 250,000 distinct CDR3 sequences, 9% to 15% being singletons. Sequencing was carried out using PBMCs. These receptors came from a human donor in good health (CMV status not recorded). Some clones in this sample may be carry-over from other donors' samples.

This clonotype was counted at least ten times. The rearrangement joins TRBV19 to TRBJ2-1, with D possibly matching TRBD2 (5 bases). Trimming stripped 3 bases from V and 3 bases from J, with 12 bases between. This CDR3 is 15 amino acids long. Looked up from germline, CDR1 is LNHDA and CDR2 is SQIVND (reference sequence). The CDR3 DNA follows: TGTGCCAGTAGTATGCTGCTAGCAGGCTACAATGAGCAGTTCTTC. It translates to CASSMLLAGYNEQFF.

This clonotype was detected ten times or more. The J gene is TRBJ1-6, the V gene TRBV7-2; tentatively, D is TRBD1 (5 bases). Trimming took 5 bases from V and 10 from J, leaving 21 bases between them. CDR1 and CDR2 (germline): SGHTA, FQGNSA. This CDR3 has 16 residues. CDR3 nucleotides: TGTGCCAGCAGCGGGGGACCGGGACCCAATCAATCACCCCTCCACTTT. Its protein is CASSGGPGPNQSPLHF.

This clonotype occurred a few times. The chain's CDR3 is CASSDRGAYNSPLHF. In nucleotides, the CDR3 is TGTGCCAGTAGTGACCGGGGAGCCTATAATTCACCCCTCCACTTT. This chain uses TRBV19 with TRBJ1-6, with D unclear. V was shortened by 5 bases and J by 2 bases, with 10 bases between the two germline ends. CDR1 is LNHDA, CDR2 SQIVND, per germline (reference sequence). The CDR3 runs to 15 residues.

This clonotype has ten or more counts. This chain links TRBV7-2 with TRBJ1-3; D gene uncertain. This CDR3 is 16 amino acids long. Germline V gene lookup returns CDR1 SGHTA and CDR2 FQGNSA. Trimming left V 2 bases short and J 4 bases short, with 15 bases between. CDR3 protein: CASSLIGGSSGNTIYF. In DNA form, the CDR3 reads TGTGCCAGCAGCTTAATCGGAGGTTCGTCCGGAAACACCATATATTTT.

This rearrangement joins TRBV6-5 to TRBJ1-1; perhaps TRBD1 as D (5 bases). Germline V gives CDR1 MNHEY, CDR2 SVGAGI. The CDR3 length is 15 residues. Deletions cut 6 bases from V and 0 bases from J, with 14 bases between. The CDR3 DNA reads TGTGCCAGCAGGACAGCCACCCTCATGAACACTGAAGCTTTCTTT. It codes for CASRTATLMNTEAFF.

This clonotype came up a few times. V usage is TRBV2 and J usage is TRBJ2-6; the D call may be TRBD1 or TRBD2 (5 bases each). This CDR3 spans 14 amino acids. CDR1 SNHLY and CDR2 FYNNEI come from the germline V gene. Trimming removed 3 bases at V and 10 bases at J, with 13 bases between. The CDR3: CASSDTGLINVLTF. The CDR3 nucleotides read TGTGCCAGCAGTGATACGGGGCTCATTAACGTCCTGACTTTC.

The chain employs TRBV19 and TRBJ1-2; TRBD1 agrees at 10 bases. This CDR3 spans 14 amino acids. Trimming at V came to 7 bases and at J to 8 bases, leaving 10 bases not matched to a gene. In germline, CDR1 is LNHDA, CDR2 SQIVND (reference sequence). CDR3 DNA sequence: TGTGCCAGTACCCGGGACAGGGGCACCCGAGGCTACACCTTC. It encodes CASTRDRGTRGYTF.

In nucleotides, the CDR3 is TGTGCCAGCAGCCCCCGAAGCGGGCCCGATTATGGCTACACCTTC. Translated, it gives CASSPRSGPDYGYTF. The rearrangement links TRBV4-2 to TRBJ1-2, with D uncertain. V was pared by 4 bases and J by 5 bases, with 17 bases between. The germline gives CDR1 LGHNA, CDR2 YNFKEQ. This CDR3 spans 15 amino acids.

Worth noting for this clonotype: A clone one base away is much larger, so this may be a read error. This chain joins TRBV7-9 and TRBJ1-6; no definite D call. Trimming removed 3 bases at V and 7 bases at J, with 10 bases between. The CDR3 is made up of 14 amino acids. Per germline, CDR1 SEHNR and CDR2 FQNEAQ (reference sequence). Here the CDR3 DNA reads TGTGCCAGCAGCTTGGCATGGCCCAATTCACCCCTCCACTTT. Protein product: CASSLAWPNSPLHF.

The J gene is TRBJ2-5, the V gene TRBV11-2, with D unresolved. The germline gives CDR1 SGHAT, CDR2 FQNNGV. The V and J ends lost 2 bases and 6 bases respectively, with 13 bases between them. The CDR3 runs to 14 residues. The CDR3 DNA is TGTGCCAGCAGCTTAACGGGTGGGATGCAGACCCAGTACTTC. It is translated as CASSLTGGMQTQYF.

This clonotype was detected a few times. This sequence joins TRBV28 and TRBJ1-4; D gene ambiguous. The CDR3 is 14 amino acids. Trimming left V 8 bases short and J 0 bases short, with 10 bases between. Germline-derived CDR1 and CDR2 are MDHEN and SYDVKM. In DNA form, the CDR3 reads TGTGCCAGCGGCTCACACGCAACTAATGAAAAACTGTTTTTT. Its protein product is CASGSHATNEKLFF.

This clonotype was seen at least ten times. This chain links TRBV6-1 with TRBJ1-2; D might be TRBD1 (5 bases). The CDR3 is made up of 13 amino acids. Trimming pared 6 bases from V and 10 bases from J, leaving 18 bases between. The germline V gene has CDR1 MNHNS and CDR2 SASEGT. CDR3 in DNA: TGTGCCAGCAGGAAGTCCCGGGACGGCCCCTACACCTTC. This translates into CASRKSRDGPYTF.

This clonotype occurred many times. The gene calls are TRBV6-2 or TRBV6-3 and TRBJ2-1; no reliable D call. The CDR3 is 12 residues long. V lost 6 bases and J lost 0, with 3 bases in between. The germline CDR1 and CDR2 sequences are MNHEY and SVGEGT. In nucleotides, the CDR3 is TGTGCCAGCAGCGACTCCTACAATGAGCAGTTCTTC. Translating it yields CASSDSYNEQFF.

This clonotype was recorded at least ten times. The CDR3 bases are TGTGCCAGCAGCACCTCCGGGACAGGGGGCGCTGGGGCCAACGTCCTGACTTTC. This gives the protein CASSTSGTGGAGANVLTF. V and J are TRBV2 and TRBJ2-6; 12 bases agree with TRBD1. This CDR3 region has 18 residues. Trimming removed 6 bases from V and 2 bases from J; junction bases left unmatched: 8. CDR1 SNHLY and CDR2 FYNNEI come from the germline V gene.

The V gene is TRBV4-2, the J gene TRBJ2-2; TRBD2 matches 7 bases. Germline CDR1 is LGHNA and CDR2 is YNFKEQ. The CDR3 extends over 18 amino acids. The trim removed 2 bases at V and 1 base at J, leaving 10 bases unmatched. CDR3 protein: CASSQSLSLAVNTGELFF. Written as DNA, the CDR3 is TGTGCCAGCAGCCAATCCCTTTCCCTAGCGGTGAACACCGGGGAGCTGTTTTTT.

The chain recombines TRBV9 with TRBJ2-1; 11 nucleotides line up with TRBD2. This CDR3 has 15 residues. The germline V gene encodes CDR1 SGDLS and CDR2 YYNGEE. With V trimmed by 3 bases and J by 2 bases, 1 base remained unmatched. Here the CDR3 reads CASSDSGGAYNEQFF. CDR3 sequence (DNA): TGTGCCAGCAGCGATAGCGGGGGGGCCTACAATGAGCAGTTCTTC.

This clonotype was counted ten times or more. The V gene is TRBV12-5, the J gene TRBJ2-1, with D perhaps TRBD1 (6 bases). The V and J ends lost 6 bases and 3 bases respectively, with 18 bases between them. The length of the CDR3 is 16 residues. CDR1 and CDR2 (germline): LGHNT, FRNRAP. CDR3 coding DNA: TGTGCTAGTGGCCGCGGATCCCAGGGGAACTACAATGAGCAGTTCTTC. This gives the protein CASGRGSQGNYNEQFF.

This clonotype has only a few counts. The V and J genes are TRBV5-1 and TRBJ1-5; 7 bases are shared with TRBD1. The CDR3 has 15 residues. The germline CDR1 and CDR2 sequences are SGHRS and YFSETQ. After removal of 4 bases from V and 6 bases from J, the junction contained 10 bases not matched to a gene. The CDR3 region has the DNA TGCGCCAGCAGCCCTGCTGACAGGGAAAGTCAGCCCCAGCATTTT. Amino acid sequence: CASSPADRESQPQHF.

This clonotype has only a few counts. The chain uses TRBV12-3 or TRBV12-4 and TRBJ1-5; D is unresolved. The CDR3 runs 14 residues. The V end lost 3 bases, the J end lost 0 bases, and 6 bases lay between the germline ends. Here the CDR3 reads CASSLRNSNQPQHF. CDR3 DNA sequence: TGTGCCAGCAGTTTGAGAAATAGCAATCAGCCCCAGCATTTT.

This clonotype was seen at least ten times. This chain uses TRBV7-2 with TRBJ2-5; no reliable D call. The CDR3 has 12 amino acids. Germline V lookup: CDR1 SGHTA, CDR2 FQGNSA. The ends were cut back, 5 bases at V and 1 base at J, with 5 bases in the middle. The CDR3 region has the DNA TGTGCCAGCAGCCAACTCCAAGAGACCCAGTACTTC. Protein product: CASSQLQETQYF.

This clonotype was counted ten times or more. The chain recombines TRBV7-8 with TRBJ1-1; a possible D gene is TRBD1 (6 bases). This CDR3 has 14 residues. Trimming took off 5 bases at V and 1 base at J, with 11 bases between the two ends. CDR1 SGHVS and CDR2 FQNEAQ come from the germline V gene. The CDR3, as DNA: TGTGCCAGCAGCGTAAACAGGGCGAACACTGAAGCTTTCTTT. Translating it yields CASSVNRANTEAFF.